Listed below are T cell receptor beta chains from one sample, sequenced in a study of blood T cells in healthy people across ages. MiXCR, applied by TCRdb to the 5' RACE reads, yields one record per CDR3 protein. The sample consists of 1.5 million to 2 million distinct CDR3 sequences, 28% of them appearing once. The sample was blood. The receptors were sampled from a woman in her 30s in good health. Both conserved end residues are part of each CDR3. Each record gives: clone size, V gene, J gene, D gene, CDR3 protein, CDR3 DNA. A D gene is named only where the DNA matches it firmly. Clone size, where shown, is once, few, many, or a class for clones that have expanded.

clone_size: -; v_call: TRBV19; j_call: TRBJ2-1; d_call: -; cdr3_aa: CASSAMVVGSRSYNEQFF; cdr3_nt: TGTGCCAGTAGCGCCATGGTTGTGGGGTCCCGCTCCTACAATGAGCAGTTCTTC
clone_size: -; v_call: TRBV2; j_call: TRBJ2-1; d_call: -; cdr3_aa: CASSERQLGNEQFF; cdr3_nt: TGTGCCAGCAGTGAACGTCAGCTAGGCAATGAGCAGTTCTTC
clone_size: many; v_call: TRBV12-3/TRBV12-4; j_call: TRBJ2-7; d_call: TRBD1; cdr3_aa: CASSTDRAGEQYF; cdr3_nt: TGTGCCAGCAGTACGGACAGGGCGGGCGAGCAGTACTTC
clone_size: few; v_call: TRBV3-1; j_call: TRBJ2-1; d_call: -; cdr3_aa: CASSQLPTGDNEQFF; cdr3_nt: TGTGCCAGCAGCCAATTACCGACAGGTGACAATGAGCAGTTCTTC
clone_size: many; v_call: TRBV7-9; j_call: TRBJ2-1; d_call: -; cdr3_aa: CASSPSGGSNNEQFF; cdr3_nt: TGTGCCAGCAGCCCCTCCGGGGGATCTAACAATGAGCAGTTCTTC
clone_size: -; v_call: TRBV2; j_call: TRBJ2-3; d_call: TRBD2; cdr3_aa: CASSERGLVPGTQYF; cdr3_nt: TGTGCCAGCAGTGAACGGGGACTAGTCCCCGGGACGCAGTATTTT
clone_size: -; v_call: TRBV20-1; j_call: TRBJ2-7; d_call: -; cdr3_aa: CSARIFGVRYNEQYF; cdr3_nt: TGCAGTGCTAGAATCTTCGGGGTGAGGTACAATGAGCAGTACTTC
clone_size: few; v_call: TRBV7-2; j_call: TRBJ1-4; d_call: TRBD1; cdr3_aa: CASGRDSSNEKLFF; cdr3_nt: TGTGCTTCTGGGAGGGACAGCTCTAATGAAAAACTGTTTTTT
clone_size: few; v_call: TRBV11-2; j_call: TRBJ2-7; d_call: -; cdr3_aa: CASSLLEDSYEQYF; cdr3_nt: TGTGCCAGCAGCTTATTGGAGGACTCCTACGAGCAGTACTTC
clone_size: -; v_call: TRBV7-9; j_call: TRBJ2-7; d_call: -; cdr3_aa: CASSLGLSGSSSEQYF; cdr3_nt: TGTGCCAGCAGCTTAGGTTTATCGGGCAGTTCGTCCGAGCAGTACTTC
clone_size: few; v_call: TRBV28; j_call: TRBJ2-4; d_call: -; cdr3_aa: CASSPRTPPRIQYF; cdr3_nt: TGTGCCAGCAGTCCTAGGACCCCACCCCGCATTCAGTACTTC
clone_size: few; v_call: TRBV11-2; j_call: TRBJ2-7; d_call: -; cdr3_aa: CASRARGGVSSYEQYF; cdr3_nt: TGTGCCAGCAGAGCTCGAGGGGGGGTTAGCTCCTACGAGCAGTACTTC
clone_size: -; v_call: TRBV7-6; j_call: TRBJ1-1; d_call: -; cdr3_aa: CASSLALSGVNTEAFF; cdr3_nt: TGTGCCAGCAGCTTAGCGCTTTCGGGGGTGAATACTGAAGCTTTCTTT
clone_size: few; v_call: TRBV10-2; j_call: TRBJ2-6; d_call: TRBD1; cdr3_aa: CASSLTGGAPGANVLTF; cdr3_nt: TGCGCCAGCAGTTTGACAGGGGGCGCACCTGGGGCCAACGTCCTGACTTTC
clone_size: many; v_call: TRBV24-1; j_call: TRBJ2-5; d_call: TRBD1; cdr3_aa: CATSDDRGETQYF; cdr3_nt: TGTGCCACCAGTGATGACAGGGGTGAGACCCAGTACTTC
clone_size: few; v_call: TRBV12-3/TRBV12-4; j_call: TRBJ2-3; d_call: -; cdr3_aa: CASSTVTDTQYF; cdr3_nt: TGTGCCAGCAGCACAGTAACAGATACGCAGTATTTT
clone_size: -; v_call: TRBV18; j_call: TRBJ2-5; d_call: TRBD2; cdr3_aa: CASSPTYLTSGGPKQYF; cdr3_nt: TGTGCCAGCTCACCGACCTATCTGACTAGCGGGGGGCCCAAGCAGTACTTC
clone_size: -; v_call: TRBV20-1; j_call: TRBJ1-5; d_call: -; cdr3_aa: CSAPNNWDLSSPQHF; cdr3_nt: TGCAGTGCTCCTAATAACTGGGACTTGAGCAGTCCCCAGCATTTT
clone_size: few; v_call: TRBV30; j_call: TRBJ2-1; d_call: TRBD2; cdr3_aa: CAWTYPRTSGRNEQFF; cdr3_nt: TGTGCCTGGACTTACCCCCGGACTAGCGGTCGCAATGAGCAGTTCTTC
clone_size: few; v_call: TRBV7-7; j_call: TRBJ2-1; d_call: -; cdr3_aa: CASSWGLQAEQFF; cdr3_nt: TGTGCCAGCAGCTGGGGCTTACAGGCTGAGCAGTTCTTC
clone_size: -; v_call: TRBV5-1; j_call: TRBJ2-6; d_call: TRBD1; cdr3_aa: CASTVTDRGLTGANVLTF; cdr3_nt: TGCGCCAGCACCGTTACTGACAGGGGACTCACTGGGGCCAACGTCCTGACTTTC
clone_size: -; v_call: TRBV12-3/TRBV12-4; j_call: TRBJ2-1; d_call: -; cdr3_aa: CASSLAQGSVGEQFF; cdr3_nt: TGTGCCAGCAGTTTAGCGCAAGGGAGTGTCGGTGAGCAGTTCTTC
clone_size: few; v_call: TRBV2; j_call: TRBJ1-2; d_call: -; cdr3_aa: CASSGWGRDDYGYTF; cdr3_nt: TGTGCCAGCAGTGGCTGGGGGAGAGATGACTATGGCTACACCTTC
clone_size: few; v_call: TRBV28; j_call: TRBJ1-5; d_call: TRBD1; cdr3_aa: CASNIGTAVYSNQPQHF; cdr3_nt: TGTGCCAGCAATATAGGGACAGCCGTCTATAGCAATCAGCCCCAGCATTTT
clone_size: -; v_call: TRBV6-2/TRBV6-3; j_call: TRBJ2-1; d_call: -; cdr3_aa: CASSSSGEAYNEQFF; cdr3_nt: -
clone_size: few; v_call: TRBV6-6; j_call: TRBJ1-4; d_call: -; cdr3_aa: CAAQGQANEKLFF; cdr3_nt: TGTGCCGCCCAGGGGCAGGCTAATGAAAAACTGTTTTTT
clone_size: -; v_call: TRBV20-1; j_call: TRBJ2-1; d_call: -; cdr3_aa: CSARPHDGLNEQFF; cdr3_nt: TGCAGTGCTAGACCTCATGACGGGCTCAACGAGCAGTTCTTC
clone_size: few; v_call: TRBV7-9; j_call: TRBJ2-3; d_call: -; cdr3_aa: CASSLRLTDTDTQYF; cdr3_nt: TGTGCCAGCAGCTTAAGATTGACGGACACAGATACGCAGTATTTT
clone_size: few; v_call: TRBV27; j_call: TRBJ2-7; d_call: TRBD1; cdr3_aa: CASRTARTGVYEQYF; cdr3_nt: TGTGCCAGCAGGACGGCGAGGACAGGGGTTTACGAGCAGTACTTC
clone_size: -; v_call: TRBV6-1; j_call: TRBJ2-1; d_call: TRBD2; cdr3_aa: CASSKEAGATYNEQFF; cdr3_nt: TGTGCCAGCAGTAAGGAAGCGGGGGCCACCTACAATGAGCAGTTCTTC
clone_size: -; v_call: TRBV20-1; j_call: TRBJ2-2; d_call: TRBD2; cdr3_aa: CSARTSGGAHTGELFF; cdr3_nt: TGCAGTGCTAGGACTAGCGGGGGGGCTCACACCGGGGAGCTGTTTTTT
clone_size: -; v_call: TRBV5-1; j_call: TRBJ1-2; d_call: -; cdr3_aa: CASSLEDAYGHTF; cdr3_nt: TGCGCCAGCAGCTTGGAGGACGCTTATGGCCACACCTTC